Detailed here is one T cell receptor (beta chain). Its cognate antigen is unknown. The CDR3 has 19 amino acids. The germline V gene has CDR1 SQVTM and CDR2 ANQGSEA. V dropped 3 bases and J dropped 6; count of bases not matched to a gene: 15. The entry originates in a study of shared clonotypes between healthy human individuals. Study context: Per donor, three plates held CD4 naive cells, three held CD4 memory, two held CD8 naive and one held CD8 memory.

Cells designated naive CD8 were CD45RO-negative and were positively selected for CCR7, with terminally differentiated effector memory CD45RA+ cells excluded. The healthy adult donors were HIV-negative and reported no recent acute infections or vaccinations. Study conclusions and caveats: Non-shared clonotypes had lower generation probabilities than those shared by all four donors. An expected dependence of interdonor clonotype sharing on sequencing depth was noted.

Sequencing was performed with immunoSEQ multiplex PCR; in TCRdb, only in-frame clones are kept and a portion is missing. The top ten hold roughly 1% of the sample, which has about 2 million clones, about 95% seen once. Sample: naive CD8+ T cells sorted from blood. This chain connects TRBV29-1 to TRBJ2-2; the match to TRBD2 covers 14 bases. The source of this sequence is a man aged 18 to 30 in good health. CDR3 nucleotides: TGCAGCGTTGAGGGATCGCCGACTAGCGGGAGGGGTATGGCCGGGGAGCTGTTTTTT. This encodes CSVEGSPTSGRGMAGELFF.